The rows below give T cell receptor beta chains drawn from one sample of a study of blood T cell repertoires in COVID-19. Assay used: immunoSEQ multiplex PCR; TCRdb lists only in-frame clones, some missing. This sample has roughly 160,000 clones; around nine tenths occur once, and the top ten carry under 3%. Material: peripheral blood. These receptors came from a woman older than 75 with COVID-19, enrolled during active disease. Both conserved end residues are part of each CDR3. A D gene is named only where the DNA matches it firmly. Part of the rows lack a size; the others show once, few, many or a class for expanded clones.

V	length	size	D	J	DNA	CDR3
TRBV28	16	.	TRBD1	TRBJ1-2	TGTGCCAGCAGCCCAGGGACAGGGTTCCCAATCTATGGCTACACCTTC	CASSPGTGFPIYGYTF
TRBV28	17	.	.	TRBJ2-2	TGTGCCAGCAGTGCCCCCGGGAGCCCAAGGAACACCGGGGAGCTGTTTTTT	CASSAPGSPRNTGELFF
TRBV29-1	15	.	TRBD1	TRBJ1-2	TGCAGCGTCGGATTTACAGGGGGCGGAGAGTATGGCTACACCTTC	CSVGFTGGGEYGYTF
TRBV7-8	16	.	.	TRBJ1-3	TGTGCCAGCAGCTTAGTTAAGGACTCAGTTAAGAACACCATATATTTT	CASSLVKDSVKNTIYF
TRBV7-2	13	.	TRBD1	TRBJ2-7	TGTGCCAGCAGCCAAGGACAGGGACCTGCTCTGCACTTC	CASSQGQGPALHF
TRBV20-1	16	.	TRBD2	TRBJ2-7	TGCAGTGCAAGTAGTGGCCGGGGCGGGAGCCTCTACGAGCAGTACTTC	CSASSGRGGSLYEQYF
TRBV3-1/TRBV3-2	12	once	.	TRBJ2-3	TGTGCCAGCAGCCTCAGGGGAGATACGCAGTATTTT	CASSLRGDTQYF
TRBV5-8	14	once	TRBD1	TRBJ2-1	TGTGCCAGCAGCCGGCAACAGGGGCACAATGAGCAGTTCTTC	CASSRQQGHNEQFF
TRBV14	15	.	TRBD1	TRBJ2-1	TGTGCCAGCAGCCAAGTACAGGGGGGCGGAAATGAGCAGTTCTTC	CASSQVQGGGNEQFF
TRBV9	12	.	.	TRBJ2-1	TGTGCCAGCAGCGAACATTACAATGAGCAGTTCTTC	CASSEHYNEQFF